The 13 T cell receptor beta chains below come from one sample, sequenced in a study of blood T cell repertoires in COVID-19. TCRdb's copy holds only in-frame clones and misses some; the assay was immunoSEQ multiplex PCR. There are some 120,000 clones in the sample; roughly 81% occur only once, and more than 9% lies in the top ten. The sequencing sample was made of peripheral blood. Receptor source: a human donor in a cohort sampled during active COVID-19.

CDR3 region: CASSPLAGGGTDTQYF. The DNA for the CDR3 is TGTGCCAGTAGTCCACTAGCGGGAGGGGGCACAGATACGCAGTATTTT. The rearrangement links TRBV19 to TRBJ2-3; 13 bases fit TRBD2. The CDR3 has 16 amino acids. CDR1 and CDR2 from the germline V gene are LNHDA and SQIVND (reference sequence). The V and J ends lost 5 bases and 1 base, in that order; junction bases with no gene match: 3.

The J gene is TRBJ2-4, the V gene TRBV6-1; D not certain. V lost 2 bases, J lost 5 bases, and 7 bases lay in between. The CDR3 runs 13 residues. CDR1 and CDR2 from the germline V gene are MNHNS and SASEGT. CDR3 loop: CASSELSQNIQYF. CDR3 nucleotides: TGTGCCAGCAGTGAACTATCCCAAAACATTCAGTACTTC.

This sequence joins TRBV5-1 and TRBJ1-4; D is perhaps TRBD1 (5 bases). Germline CDR1 is SGHRS and CDR2 is YFSETQ. Trimming took 0 bases from V and 4 from J, leaving 10 bases between them. The CDR3 extends over 15 amino acids. The CDR3 region has the DNA TGCGCCAGCAGCTTGGGCGGGGACCTTAATGAAAAACTGTTTTTT. Translating it yields CASSLGGDLNEKLFF. Variable domain in full (rest from reference TRBV5-1 and TRBJ1-4): KAGVTQTPRYLIKTRGQQVTLSCSPISGHRSVSWYQQTPGQGLQFLFEYFSETQRNKGNFPGRFSGRQFSNSRSEMNVSTLELGDSALYLCASSLGGDLNEKLFFGSGTQLSVL.

This chain links TRBV15 with TRBJ1-5, with D perhaps TRBD1 (6 bases). Germline V gene sequence: CDR1 LNHNV, CDR2 YYDKDF (reference sequence). The CDR3 extends over 16 amino acids. Between the trimmed V and J ends, which lost 0 bases and 0 bases, there was a span of 9 bases. CDR3 coding DNA: TGTGCCACCAGCAGAGAAGGGGGGGTTAGCAATCAGCCCCAGCATTTT. It yields the protein CATSREGGVSNQPQHF.

The CDR3 nucleotides are TGTGCCAGCAGCTTGAGTTCGCTGGGCAACTACACCTTC. Encoded protein: CASSLSSLGNYTF. The chain couples TRBV5-5 to TRBJ1-2; D uncertain. The CDR3 is 13 residues long. V lost 1 base and J 10 bases, leaving 14 bases between the germline ends. Germline lookup yields CDR1 SGHKS and CDR2 YYEKEE (reference sequence).

This clone has only one observation. For the CDR3, the DNA is TGTGCCAGTAGTAGGGGGCAGGGGAGAAGTATGGGCGCAGATACGCAGTATTTT. As protein: CASSRGQGRSMGADTQYF. The V and J genes are TRBV19 and TRBJ2-3; tentative D call: TRBD1 (6 bases). Trimming removed 4 bases at V and 4 bases at J, with 24 bases between. Germline CDR1 LNHDA, CDR2 SQIVND (reference sequence). The CDR3 is made up of 18 amino acids.

V usage is TRBV29-1 and J usage is TRBJ2-7; D is perhaps TRBD2 (6 bases). Trimming removed 5 bases from V and 0 bases from J, with 14 bases in between. Looked up from germline, CDR1 is SQVTM and CDR2 is ANQGSEA. The CDR3 totals 14 residues. The CDR3 region is CSVSSSVVSYEQYF. CDR3 nucleotide sequence: TGCAGCGTTAGTTCTAGCGTAGTCTCCTACGAGCAGTACTTC.

The genes are TRBV4-1 and TRBJ1-1, with D tentatively TRBD1 (6 bases). With 4 bases removed from V and 2 bases from J, the gap between germline ends came to 23 bases. The CDR3 is 18 residues long. From germline, CDR1 is MGHRA and CDR2 YSYEKL. The CDR3 sequence: CASSLPRGAGATNTEAFF. Written as DNA, the CDR3 is TGCGCCAGCAGCCTCCCTCGGGGGGCCGGGGCCACAAACACTGAAGCTTTCTTT.

This clone occurred a few times. V is TRBV7-6 and J is TRBJ1-1; 8 bases match TRBD1. V gave up 5 bases and J gave up 4 bases; unmatched junction bases: 6. The CDR3 contains 14 residues. The V gene's germline CDR1 is SGHVS and CDR2 FNYEAQ. CDR3 residues: CASSIGQGFTEAFF. The CDR3 DNA reads as TGTGCCAGCAGCATCGGACAGGGCTTCACTGAAGCTTTCTTT.

This rearrangement joins TRBV5-6 to TRBJ1-1, with D maybe TRBD1 (5 bases). The germline V gene has CDR1 SGHDT and CDR2 YYEEEE. V lost 4 bases to trimming and J lost 0 bases, with 16 bases between them. The CDR3 extends over 16 amino acids. CDR3 sequence reads: CASSHPATGMNTEAFF. The CDR3 nucleotides read TGTGCCAGCAGCCATCCAGCTACAGGAATGAACACTGAAGCTTTCTTT. Full variable domain (rest looked up from reference TRBV5-6 and TRBJ1-1): DAGVTQSPTHLIKTRGQQVTLRCSPKSGHDTVSWYQQALGQGPQFIFQYYEEEERQRGNFPDRFSGHQFPNYSSELNVNALLLGDSALYLCASSHPATGMNTEAFFGQGTRLTVV.

This clone occurred once. This chain connects TRBV2 to TRBJ2-3; 11 positions match TRBD1. Germline assignment: CDR1 SNHLY and CDR2 FYNNEI. This CDR3 region has 14 residues. Trimming at V came to 6 bases and at J to 5 bases, leaving 4 bases not matched to a gene. The CDR3 nucleotides read TGTGCCAGCAGCCGGGACAGGGGGAAAGATACGCAGTATTTT. It encodes CASSRDRGKDTQYF.

The chain links TRBV30 to TRBJ1-5, with unresolved D. V was pared by 0 bases and J by 6 bases, with 6 bases between. Germline CDR1 and CDR2: GTSNPN and SVGIG (reference sequence). CDR3 size: 12 residues. CDR3 region: CAWSVPGQPQHF. CDR3 DNA sequence: TGTGCCTGGAGTGTACCGGGTCAGCCCCAGCATTTT. Combining the CDR3 with reference TRBV30 and TRBJ1-5 gives the whole variable domain SQTIHQWPATLVQPVGSPLSLECTVEGTSNPNLYWYRQAAGRGLQLLFYSVGIGQISSEVPQNLSASRPQDRQFILSSKKLLLSDSGFYLCAWSVPGQPQHFGDGTRLSIL.

This chain connects TRBV27 to TRBJ2-1; 8 nucleotides line up with TRBD1. This CDR3 spans 16 amino acids. Per germline, CDR1 MNHEY and CDR2 SMNVEV (reference sequence). V lost 5 bases and J lost 0; bases outside the gene matches: 6. The CDR3 nucleotides read TGTGCCAGCAGTACTCCTGGACAGGGCTCCTACAATGAGCAGTTCTTC. It codes for CASSTPGQGSYNEQFF.